This T cell receptor (beta chain) was sequenced in a study of beta chain features in type 1 diabetes. Whole-study results and caveats: VDJ junctions in type 1 diabetes patients carried more deletions and fewer insertions.

The investigators reverse transcribed all of the isolated RNA, so they sequenced expressed TCRB transcripts. Produced via immunoSEQ multiplex PCR; TCRdb's table is partial and in-frame only. The sample records 900,000 or so clones, roughly a sixth being singletons. As concerns this clone: Its antigen is unidentified.

Sequenced: naive CD4+ T cells from blood. The sequence derives from a young woman in good health.

Here the CDR3 reads CASRDGGIREKLFF. CDR3 bases: TGTGCCAGCAGGGACGGGGGCATCCGTGAAAAACTGTTTTTT. This rearrangement joins TRBV28 to TRBJ1-4, with D possibly matching TRBD1 (6 bases). V lost 6 bases to trimming and J lost 7 bases, with 15 bases between them. There are 14 residues in the CDR3. Germline values: CDR1 MDHEN, CDR2 SYDVKM.